Sequencing of this T cell receptor beta chain was carried out in a study of cytomegalovirus exposure and HLA in healthy donors. Whole-study results and caveats: Earlier findings revealed that most TCR beta V segments proved productive either about 90% or about 30% of the time.

V was shortened by 0 bases and J by 4 bases, with 9 bases between the two germline ends. The CDR3 is 13 amino acids. Germline V gene lookup returns CDR1 GTSNPN and CDR2 SVGIG (reference sequence). The sample holds one count of this clone. The antigen is not known. Other DNA sequences in the same sample also yield this CDR3. The PCR made use of 60 Vbeta and 13 Jbeta primers. Profiled with immunoSEQ multiplex PCR; TCRdb holds only in-frame clones, not every one. Of around 150,000 clones in the sample, 79% were seen once. This receptor was identified in a man over 45 in good health and CMV-seropositive. The sample consisted of PBMCs. The rearrangement uses TRBV30 and TRBJ1-1; TRBD1 might be the D (6 bases). CDR3 bases: TGTGCCTGGAGTGTCCGCAGGGGCACTGAAGCTTTCTTT. Translation gives CAWSVRRGTEAFF.